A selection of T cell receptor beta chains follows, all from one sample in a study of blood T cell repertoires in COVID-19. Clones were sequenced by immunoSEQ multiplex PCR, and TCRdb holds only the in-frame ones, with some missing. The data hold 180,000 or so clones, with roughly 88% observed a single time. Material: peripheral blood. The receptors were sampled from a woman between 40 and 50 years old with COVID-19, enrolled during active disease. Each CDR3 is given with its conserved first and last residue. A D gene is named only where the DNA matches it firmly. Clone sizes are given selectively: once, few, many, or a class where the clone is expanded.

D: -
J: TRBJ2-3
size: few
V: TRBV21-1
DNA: TGTGCCAGCAGCAAAGCGGTCCCACTAGCTGTGAACATAGATACGCAGTATTTT
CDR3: CASSKAVPLAVNIDTQYF

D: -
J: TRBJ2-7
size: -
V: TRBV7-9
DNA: TGTGCCAGCAGAGGAGGGGCTTCCTACGAGCAGTACTTC
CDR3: CASRGGASYEQYF

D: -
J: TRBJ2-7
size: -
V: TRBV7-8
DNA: TGTGCCAGCAGCGCCGGGGTCCACGAGCAGTACTTC
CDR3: CASSAGVHEQYF

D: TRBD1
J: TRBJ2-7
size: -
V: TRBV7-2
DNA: TGTGCCAACAGCCCCCAACAGGGGAGAGCCTACGAGCAGTACTTC
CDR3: CANSPQQGRAYEQYF

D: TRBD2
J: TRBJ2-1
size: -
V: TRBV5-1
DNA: TGCGCCAGCAGCCCCGGGTTGGTAGCGGGCGGCATAAATGAGCAGTTCTTC
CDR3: CASSPGLVAGGINEQFF

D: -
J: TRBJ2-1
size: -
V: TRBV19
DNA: TGTGCCAGTAGTATAAGCCCGTTCTCCTACAATGAGCAGTTCTTC
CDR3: CASSISPFSYNEQFF

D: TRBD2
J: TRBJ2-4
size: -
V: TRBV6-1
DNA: TGTGCCAGCAGTGAAAGGACTAGCAGGGACATTCAGTACTTC
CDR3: CASSERTSRDIQYF

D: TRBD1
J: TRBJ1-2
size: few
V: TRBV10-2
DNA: TGCGCCAGCAGTGAGAGTAAGACAGGGCCCTATGGCTACACCTTC
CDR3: CASSESKTGPYGYTF

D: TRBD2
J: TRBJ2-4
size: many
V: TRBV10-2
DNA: TGCGCCAGCACCGCGGGAGGGTGGGGCATTCAGTACTTC
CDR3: CASTAGGWGIQYF

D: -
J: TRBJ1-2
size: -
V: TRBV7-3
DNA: TGTGCCAGCAGCTTATATCAGTCGGGTGGCTACACCTTC
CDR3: CASSLYQSGGYTF

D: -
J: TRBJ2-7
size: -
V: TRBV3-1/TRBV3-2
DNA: TGTGCCAGCAGCCAAAATAGTGGCAGGGTAGGCGAGCAGTACTTC
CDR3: CASSQNSGRVGEQYF

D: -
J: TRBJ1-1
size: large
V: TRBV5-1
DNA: TGCGCCAGCAGCTTTGGGACTTATAGGGTTGAAGCTTTCTTT
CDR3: CASSFGTYRVEAFF

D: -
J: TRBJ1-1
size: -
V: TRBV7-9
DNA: TGTGCCAGCAGCTCTGGGGCAGGGAACACTGAAGCTTTCTTT
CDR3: CASSSGAGNTEAFF

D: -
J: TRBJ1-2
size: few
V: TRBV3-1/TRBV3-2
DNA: TGTGCCAGCAGCCCCGCAAGCCGCGGCTACACCTTC
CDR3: CASSPASRGYTF

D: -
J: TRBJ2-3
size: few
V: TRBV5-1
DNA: TGCGCCAGCAGCACAGGTGGCGGGGCAGGGAATACGCAGTATTTT
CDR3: CASSTGGGAGNTQYF

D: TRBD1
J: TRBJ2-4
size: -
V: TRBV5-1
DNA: TGCGCCAGCAGCTTGGGAGGGACAGGGTGGAACATTCAGTACTTC
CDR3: CASSLGGTGWNIQYF

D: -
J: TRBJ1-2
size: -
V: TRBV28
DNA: TGTGCCAGCAGTTTTGACAGGCGTACGTATGGCTACACCTTC
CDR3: CASSFDRRTYGYTF

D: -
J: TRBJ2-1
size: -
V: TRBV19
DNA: TGTGCCAGTAGACGCGGACAGGGAGGGGGCAATGAGCAGTTCTTC
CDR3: CASRRGQGGGNEQFF

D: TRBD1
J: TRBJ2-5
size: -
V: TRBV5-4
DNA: TGTGCCAGCAGCAGATCCGCGACAGGGGGCGAGGAGACCCAGTACTTC
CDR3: CASSRSATGGEETQYF

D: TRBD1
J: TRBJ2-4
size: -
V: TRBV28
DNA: TGTGCCAGCAGTCTAGGGACAGTTATAGCCAAAAACATTCAGTACTTC
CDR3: CASSLGTVIAKNIQYF

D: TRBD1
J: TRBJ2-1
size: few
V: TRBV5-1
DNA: TGCGCCAGCAGCTCCGGATACACTCTTGACAGGGGTAGCGGGCAGTTCTTC
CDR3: CASSSGYTLDRGSGQFF

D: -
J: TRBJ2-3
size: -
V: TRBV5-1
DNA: TGCGCCAGCAGCAAACTCACAGATACGCAGTATTTT
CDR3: CASSKLTDTQYF

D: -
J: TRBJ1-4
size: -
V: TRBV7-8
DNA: TGTGCCAGCAGCCCGAACCGGGGGAAGAATGAAAAACTGTTTTTT
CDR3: CASSPNRGKNEKLFF

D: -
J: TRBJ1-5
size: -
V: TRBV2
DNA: TGTGCCAGCAGTGGAGAAAGGGGTAGACAGCCCCAGCATTTT
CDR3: CASSGERGRQPQHF

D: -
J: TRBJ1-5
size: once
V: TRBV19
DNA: TGTGCCAGTAGTATCAGGCATGGATCGAATCAGCCCCAGCATTTT
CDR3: CASSIRHGSNQPQHF

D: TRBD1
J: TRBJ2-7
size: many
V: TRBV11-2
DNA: TGTGCCAGCAGCTTGGAAAGACAGGGCTACGAGCAGTACTTC
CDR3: CASSLERQGYEQYF

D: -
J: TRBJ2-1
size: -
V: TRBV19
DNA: TGTGCCAGTAGTATAGGGGGCGGGACCGGGGAGCAGTTCTTC
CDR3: CASSIGGGTGEQFF

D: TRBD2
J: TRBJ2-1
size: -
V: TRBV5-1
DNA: TGCGCCAGCAGCTTGGCCCTAGCGGGGGGGCAAAAACCTGTAGAGCAGTTCTTC
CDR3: CASSLALAGGQKPVEQFF

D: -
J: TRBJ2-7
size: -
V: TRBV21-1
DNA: TGTGCCAGCAGTACCGACAGGGTATTCCACGAGCAGTACTTC
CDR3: CASSTDRVFHEQYF

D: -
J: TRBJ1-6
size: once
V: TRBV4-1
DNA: TGCGCCAGCAGCCAAGGGGGGGTCTGGGGTAATTCACCCCTCCACTTT
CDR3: CASSQGGVWGNSPLHF

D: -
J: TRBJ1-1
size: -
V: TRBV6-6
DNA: TGTGCCAGCAGCCTCCTGGAGTTACACACTGAAGCTTTCTTT
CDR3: CASSLLELHTEAFF

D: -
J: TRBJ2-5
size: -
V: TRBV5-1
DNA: TGCGCCAGCAGCTTGGCAGGGGAGACCCAGTACTTC
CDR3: CASSLAGETQYF

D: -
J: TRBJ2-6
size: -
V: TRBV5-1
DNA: TGCGCCAGCAGCTTGAGTTCAGGGACTGGGGCCAACGTCCTGACTTTC
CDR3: CASSLSSGTGANVLTF

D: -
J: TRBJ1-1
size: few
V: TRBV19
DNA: TGTGCCAGTACGGGGAGGGGGACTGATACTGAAGCTTTCTTT
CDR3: CASTGRGTDTEAFF

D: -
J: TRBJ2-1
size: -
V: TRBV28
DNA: TGTGCCAGCAAGTCCCATCTTAGCTCCTACAATGAGCAGTTCTTC
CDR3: CASKSHLSSYNEQFF

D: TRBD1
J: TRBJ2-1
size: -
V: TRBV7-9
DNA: TGTGCCAGCAGCTTAGCGCCGGGACAGGGTCTCGTCTTC
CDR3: CASSLAPGQGLVF

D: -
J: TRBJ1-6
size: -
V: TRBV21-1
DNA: TGTGCCAGCAGCGCCGGGACAGGGCCGGGACCACCCCTCCACTTT
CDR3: CASSAGTGPGPPLHF

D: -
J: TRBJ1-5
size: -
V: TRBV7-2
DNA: TGTGCCAGCAGCTCCTTGGGCCATCGGGGTCAGCCCCAGCATTTT
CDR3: CASSSLGHRGQPQHF

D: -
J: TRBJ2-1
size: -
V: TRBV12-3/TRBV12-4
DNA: TGTGCCAGCAGTGCCGGTGTGGAGCAGTTCTTC
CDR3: CASSAGVEQFF

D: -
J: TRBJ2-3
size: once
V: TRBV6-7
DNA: TGTGCCCGACGGGATTTGGATACGCAGTATTTT
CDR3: CARRDLDTQYF

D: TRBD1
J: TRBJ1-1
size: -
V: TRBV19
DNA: TGTGCCAGTAGTATGGCCGGGACAGGGAACACTGAAGCTTTCTTT
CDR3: CASSMAGTGNTEAFF

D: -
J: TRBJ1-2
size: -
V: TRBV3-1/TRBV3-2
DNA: TGTGCCAGCAGCCAAGATCTGGGTTGGGGCAGAACGGGTGGCTACACCTTC
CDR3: CASSQDLGWGRTGGYTF

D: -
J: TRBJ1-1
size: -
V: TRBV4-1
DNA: TGCGCCAGCAGCCAACCTCCAGTGGCCACTGAAGCTTTCTTT
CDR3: CASSQPPVATEAFF

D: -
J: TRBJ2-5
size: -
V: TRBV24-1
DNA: TGTGCCACCAGTGATTTGCGACAGACATTAGGTTTTCAAGAGACCCAGTACTTC
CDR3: CATSDLRQTLGFQETQYF

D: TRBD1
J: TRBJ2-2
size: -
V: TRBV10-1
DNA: TGCGCCAGCAGTCGTACAGGGGCCACCGGGGAGCTGTTTTTT
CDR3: CASSRTGATGELFF

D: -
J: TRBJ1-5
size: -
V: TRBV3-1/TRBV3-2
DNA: TGTGCCAGCAGCCTCAGGGTTAATCAGCCCCAGCATTTT
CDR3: CASSLRVNQPQHF

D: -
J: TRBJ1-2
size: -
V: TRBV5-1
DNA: TGCGCCAGCAGCCAAACCCCCGGGGACTATGGCTACACCTTC
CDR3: CASSQTPGDYGYTF

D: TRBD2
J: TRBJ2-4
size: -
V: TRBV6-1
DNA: TGTGCCAGCAGTGAAAGCGGGGTGGCCAAAAACATTCAGTACTTC
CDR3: CASSESGVAKNIQYF

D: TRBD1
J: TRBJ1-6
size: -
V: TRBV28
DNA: TGTGCCAGCAGTTTATTCGGGACAGGCAATTCACCCCTCCACTTT
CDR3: CASSLFGTGNSPLHF